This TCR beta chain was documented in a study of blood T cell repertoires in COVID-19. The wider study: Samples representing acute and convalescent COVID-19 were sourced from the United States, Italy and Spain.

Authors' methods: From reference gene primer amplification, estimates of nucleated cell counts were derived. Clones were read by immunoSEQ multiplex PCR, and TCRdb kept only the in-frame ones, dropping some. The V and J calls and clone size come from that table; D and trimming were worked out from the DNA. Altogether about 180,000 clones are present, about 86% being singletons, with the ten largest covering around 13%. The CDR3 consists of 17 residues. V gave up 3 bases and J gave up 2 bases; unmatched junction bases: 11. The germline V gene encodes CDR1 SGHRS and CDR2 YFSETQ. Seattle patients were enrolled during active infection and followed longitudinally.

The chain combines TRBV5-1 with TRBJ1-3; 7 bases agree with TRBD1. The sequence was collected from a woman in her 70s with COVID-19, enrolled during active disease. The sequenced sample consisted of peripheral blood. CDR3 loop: CASSSGQSSPTGNTIYF. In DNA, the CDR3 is TGCGCCAGCAGCTCGGGACAGTCCTCTCCTACTGGAAACACCATATATTTT.